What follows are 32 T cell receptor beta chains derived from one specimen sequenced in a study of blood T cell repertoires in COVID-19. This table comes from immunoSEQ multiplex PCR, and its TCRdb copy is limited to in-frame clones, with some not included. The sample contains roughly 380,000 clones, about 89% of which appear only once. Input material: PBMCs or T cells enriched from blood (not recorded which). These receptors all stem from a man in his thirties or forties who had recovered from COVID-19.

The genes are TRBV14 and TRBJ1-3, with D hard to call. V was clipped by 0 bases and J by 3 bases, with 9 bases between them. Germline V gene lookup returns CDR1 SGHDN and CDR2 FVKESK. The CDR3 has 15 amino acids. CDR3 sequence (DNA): TGTGCCAGCAGCCAAGAGAGAGTACTTGGAAACACCATATATTTT. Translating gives CASSQERVLGNTIYF.

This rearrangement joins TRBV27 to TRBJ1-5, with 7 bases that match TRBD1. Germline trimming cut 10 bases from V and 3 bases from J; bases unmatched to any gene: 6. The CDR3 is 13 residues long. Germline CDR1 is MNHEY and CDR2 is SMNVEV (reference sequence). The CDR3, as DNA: TGTGCCACCATGACAGGGAACAATCAGCCCCAGCATTTT. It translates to CATMTGNNQPQHF.

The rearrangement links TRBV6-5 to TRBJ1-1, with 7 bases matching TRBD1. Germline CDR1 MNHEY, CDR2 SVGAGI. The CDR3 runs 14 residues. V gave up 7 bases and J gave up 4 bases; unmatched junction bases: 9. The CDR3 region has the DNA TGTGCCAGCACCGACAGGGTGGAGGGCACTGAAGCTTTCTTT. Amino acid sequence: CASTDRVEGTEAFF.

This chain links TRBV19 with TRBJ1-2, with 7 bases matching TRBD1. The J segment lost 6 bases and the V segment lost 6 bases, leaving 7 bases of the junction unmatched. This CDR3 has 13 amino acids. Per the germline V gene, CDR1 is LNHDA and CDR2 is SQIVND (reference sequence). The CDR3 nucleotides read TGTGCCAGTAGGACCGGGACAGAGAATGGCTACACCTTC. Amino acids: CASRTGTENGYTF.

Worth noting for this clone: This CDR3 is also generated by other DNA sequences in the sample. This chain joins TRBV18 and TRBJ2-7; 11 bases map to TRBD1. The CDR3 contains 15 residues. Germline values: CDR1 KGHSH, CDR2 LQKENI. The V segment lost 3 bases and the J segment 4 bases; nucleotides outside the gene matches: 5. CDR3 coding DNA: TGTGCCAGCTCACCTGGGACAGGGGGTACTTACGAGCAGTACTTC. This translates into CASSPGTGGTYEQYF.

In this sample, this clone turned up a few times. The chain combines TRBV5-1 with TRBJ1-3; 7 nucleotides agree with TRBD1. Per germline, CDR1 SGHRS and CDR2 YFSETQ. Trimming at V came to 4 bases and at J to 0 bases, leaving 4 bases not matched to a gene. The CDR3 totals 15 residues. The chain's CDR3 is CASSPGQISGNTIYF. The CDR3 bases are TGCGCCAGCAGCCCGGGACAGATCTCTGGAAACACCATATATTTT.

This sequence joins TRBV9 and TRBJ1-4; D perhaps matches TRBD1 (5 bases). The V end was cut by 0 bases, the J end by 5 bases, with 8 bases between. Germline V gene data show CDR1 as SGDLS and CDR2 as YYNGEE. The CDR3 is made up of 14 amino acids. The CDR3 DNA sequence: TGTGCCAGCAGCGTAGAACCAGGGAATGAAAAACTGTTTTTT. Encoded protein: CASSVEPGNEKLFF.

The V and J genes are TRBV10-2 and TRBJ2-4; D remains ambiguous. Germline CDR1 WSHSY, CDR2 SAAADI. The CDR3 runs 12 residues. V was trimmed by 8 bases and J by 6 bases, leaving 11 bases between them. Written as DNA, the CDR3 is TGCGCCAGCTCCCCCCCGGGAAACATTCAGTACTTC. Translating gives CASSPPGNIQYF.

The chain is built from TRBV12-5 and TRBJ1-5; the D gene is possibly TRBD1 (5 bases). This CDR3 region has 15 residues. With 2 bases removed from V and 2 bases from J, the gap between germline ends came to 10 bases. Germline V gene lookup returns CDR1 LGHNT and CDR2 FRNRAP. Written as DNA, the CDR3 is TGTGCTAGTGGTTTGTCCTTAGGGGGCAATCAGCCCCAGCATTTT. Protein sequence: CASGLSLGGNQPQHF.

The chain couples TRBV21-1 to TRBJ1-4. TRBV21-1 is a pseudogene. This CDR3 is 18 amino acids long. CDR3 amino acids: CASSKTTPGGSFNEKLFF. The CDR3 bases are TGTGCCAGCAGCAAAACCACCCCGGGGGGGTCTTTTAATGAAAAACTGTTTTTT.

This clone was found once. The CDR3 is CASSPRRATDTQYF. In nucleotides, the CDR3 is TGTGCCAGCTCACCCAGGCGGGCGACAGATACGCAGTATTTT. The chain has TRBV18 and TRBJ2-3; TRBD2 might be the D (5 bases). The CDR3 extends over 14 amino acids. Germline V CDR1 and CDR2: KGHSH, LQKENI. V gave up 3 bases and J gave up 3 bases, with 10 bases separating them.

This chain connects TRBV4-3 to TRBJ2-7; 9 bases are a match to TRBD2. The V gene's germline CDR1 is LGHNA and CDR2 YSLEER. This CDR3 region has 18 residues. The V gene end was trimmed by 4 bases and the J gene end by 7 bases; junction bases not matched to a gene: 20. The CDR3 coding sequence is TGCGCCAGCAGCCTATATGTAGGGGGTAGCGGGGGCTCGCAGGAGCAGTACTTC. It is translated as CASSLYVGGSGGSQEQYF.

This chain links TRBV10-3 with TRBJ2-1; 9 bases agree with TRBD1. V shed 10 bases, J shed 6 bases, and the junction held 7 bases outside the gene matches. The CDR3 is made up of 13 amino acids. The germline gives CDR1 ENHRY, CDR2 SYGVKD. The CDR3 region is CATGTGKTNEQFF. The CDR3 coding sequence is TGTGCCACTGGGACAGGGAAGACCAATGAGCAGTTCTTC.

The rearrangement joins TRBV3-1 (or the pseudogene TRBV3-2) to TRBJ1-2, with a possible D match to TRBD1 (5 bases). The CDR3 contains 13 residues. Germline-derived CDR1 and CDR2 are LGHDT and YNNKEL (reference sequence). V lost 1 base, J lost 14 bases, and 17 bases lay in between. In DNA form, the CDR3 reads TGTGCCAGCAGCCAAGGTCCAGGGAATAGATGGACCTTC. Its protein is CASSQGPGNRWTF.

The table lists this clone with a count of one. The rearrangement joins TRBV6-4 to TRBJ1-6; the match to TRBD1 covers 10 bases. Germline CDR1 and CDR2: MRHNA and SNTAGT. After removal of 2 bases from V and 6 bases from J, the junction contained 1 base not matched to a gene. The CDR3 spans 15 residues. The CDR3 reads CASSDGTGANSPLHF. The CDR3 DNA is TGTGCCAGCAGTGACGGGACAGGGGCTAATTCACCCCTCCACTTT.

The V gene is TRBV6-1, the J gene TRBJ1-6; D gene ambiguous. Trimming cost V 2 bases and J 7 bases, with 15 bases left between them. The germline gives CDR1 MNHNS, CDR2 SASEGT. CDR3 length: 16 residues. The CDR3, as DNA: TGTGCCAGCAGTGAACAGCCCGGGGTCCAAAATTCACCCCTCCACTTT. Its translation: CASSEQPGVQNSPLHF.

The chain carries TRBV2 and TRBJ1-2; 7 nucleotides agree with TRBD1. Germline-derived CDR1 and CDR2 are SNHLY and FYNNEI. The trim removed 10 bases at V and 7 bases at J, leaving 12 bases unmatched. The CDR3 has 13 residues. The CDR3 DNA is TGTGCCACATCGGATACAGGGGTTGCTGGCTACACCTTC. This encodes CATSDTGVAGYTF. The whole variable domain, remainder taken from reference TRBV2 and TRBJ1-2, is EPEVTQTPSHQVTQMGQEVILRCVPISNHLYFYWYRQILGQKVEFLVSFYNNEISEKSEIFDDQFSVERPDGSNFTLKIRSTKLEDSAMYFCATSDTGVAGYTFGSGTRLTVV.

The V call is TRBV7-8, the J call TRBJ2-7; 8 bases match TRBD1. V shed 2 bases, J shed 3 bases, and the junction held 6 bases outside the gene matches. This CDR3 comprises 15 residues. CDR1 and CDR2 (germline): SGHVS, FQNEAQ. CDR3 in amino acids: CASSLLAGTGYEQYF. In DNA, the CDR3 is TGTGCCAGCAGCTTATTAGCCGGGACAGGCTACGAGCAGTACTTC.

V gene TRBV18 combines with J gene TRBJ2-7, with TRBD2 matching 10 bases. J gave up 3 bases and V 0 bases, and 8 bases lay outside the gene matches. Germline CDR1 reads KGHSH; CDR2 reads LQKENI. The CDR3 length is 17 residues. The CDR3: CASSPPISLAGSYEQYF. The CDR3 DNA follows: TGTGCCAGCTCACCACCTATCTCACTAGCGGGGAGCTACGAGCAGTACTTC.

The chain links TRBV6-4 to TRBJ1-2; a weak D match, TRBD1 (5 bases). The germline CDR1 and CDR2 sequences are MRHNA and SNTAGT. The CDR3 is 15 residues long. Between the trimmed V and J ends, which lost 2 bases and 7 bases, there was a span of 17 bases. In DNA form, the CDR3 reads TGTGCCAGCAGTGACGGTGGACACGCTATTCGTGGCTACACCTTC. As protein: CASSDGGHAIRGYTF.

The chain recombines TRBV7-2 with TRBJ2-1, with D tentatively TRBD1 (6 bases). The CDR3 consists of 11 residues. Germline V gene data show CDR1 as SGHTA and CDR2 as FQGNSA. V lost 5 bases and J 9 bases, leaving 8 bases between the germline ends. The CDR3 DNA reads TGTGCCAGCAGCCTCAGGGGTGAGCAGTTCTTC. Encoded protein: CASSLRGEQFF.

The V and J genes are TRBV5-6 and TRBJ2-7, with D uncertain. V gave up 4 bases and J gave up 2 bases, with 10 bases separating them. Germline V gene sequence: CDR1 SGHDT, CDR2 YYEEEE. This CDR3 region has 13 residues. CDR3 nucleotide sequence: TGTGCCAGCAGCCGGGTCCAAACCTACGAGCAGTACTTC. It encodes CASSRVQTYEQYF.

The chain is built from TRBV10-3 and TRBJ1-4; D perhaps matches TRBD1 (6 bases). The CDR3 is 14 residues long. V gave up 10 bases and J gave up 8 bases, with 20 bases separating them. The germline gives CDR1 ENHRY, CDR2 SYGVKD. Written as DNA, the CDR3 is TGTGCCACCACCCCCTCCCGGGGGGCGGAAAAACTGTTTTTT. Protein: CATTPSRGAEKLFF.

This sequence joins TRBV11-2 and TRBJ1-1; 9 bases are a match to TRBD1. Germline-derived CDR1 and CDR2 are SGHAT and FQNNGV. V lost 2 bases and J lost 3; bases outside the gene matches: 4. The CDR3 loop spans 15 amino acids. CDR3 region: CASSLTWDRDTEAFF. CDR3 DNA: TGTGCCAGCAGCTTAACATGGGACAGGGACACTGAAGCTTTCTTT.

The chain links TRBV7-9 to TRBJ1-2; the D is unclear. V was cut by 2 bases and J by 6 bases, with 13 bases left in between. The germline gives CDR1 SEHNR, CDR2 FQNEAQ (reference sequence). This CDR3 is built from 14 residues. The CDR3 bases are TGTGCCAGCAGCTTAAGTGGGGTAGCGAATGGCTACACCTTC. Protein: CASSLSGVANGYTF.

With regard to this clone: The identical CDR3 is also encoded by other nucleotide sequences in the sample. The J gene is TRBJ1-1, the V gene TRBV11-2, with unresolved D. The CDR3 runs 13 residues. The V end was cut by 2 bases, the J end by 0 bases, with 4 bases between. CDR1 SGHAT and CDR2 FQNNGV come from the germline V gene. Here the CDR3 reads CASSLSVNTEAFF. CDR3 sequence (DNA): TGTGCCAGCAGCTTATCTGTGAACACTGAAGCTTTCTTT.

In nucleotides, the CDR3 is TGCGCCAGCTCCGGGACTAGCTTGGGCGAGCAGTACTTC. Protein product: CASSGTSLGEQYF. The V gene is TRBV10-1, the J gene TRBJ2-7, with TRBD2 matching 9 bases. The V gene end was trimmed by 8 bases and the J gene end by 6 bases; junction bases not matched to a gene: 8. This CDR3 comprises 13 residues. CDR1 WNHNN and CDR2 SYGVQD come from the germline V gene (reference sequence).

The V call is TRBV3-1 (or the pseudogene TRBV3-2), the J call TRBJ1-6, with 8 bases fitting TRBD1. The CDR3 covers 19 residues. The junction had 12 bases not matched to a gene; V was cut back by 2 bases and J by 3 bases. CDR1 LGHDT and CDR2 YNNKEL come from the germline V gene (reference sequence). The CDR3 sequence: CASSQNPPAGGFYNSPLHF. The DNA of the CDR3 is TGTGCCAGCAGCCAAAATCCGCCAGCAGGGGGCTTCTATAATTCACCCCTCCACTTT.

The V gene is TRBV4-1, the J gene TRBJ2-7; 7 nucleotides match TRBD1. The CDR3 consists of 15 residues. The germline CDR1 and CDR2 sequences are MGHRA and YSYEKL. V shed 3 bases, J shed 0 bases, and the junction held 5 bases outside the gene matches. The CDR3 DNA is TGCGCCAGCAGCCAGAGACAGGGCAGCTCCTACGAGCAGTACTTC. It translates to CASSQRQGSSYEQYF.

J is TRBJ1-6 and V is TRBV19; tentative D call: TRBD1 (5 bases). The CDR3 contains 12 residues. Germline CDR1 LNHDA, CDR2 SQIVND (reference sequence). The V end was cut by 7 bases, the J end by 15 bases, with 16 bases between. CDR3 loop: CASTGSGNLLHF. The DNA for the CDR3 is TGTGCCAGTACTGGGTCAGGGAATCTCCTCCACTTT. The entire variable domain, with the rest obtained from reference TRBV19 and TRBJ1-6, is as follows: DGGITQSPKYLFRKEGQNVTLSCEQNLNHDAMYWYRQDPGQGLRLIYYSQIVNDFQKGDIAEGYSVSREKKESFPLTVTSAQKNPTAFYLCASTGSGNLLHFGNGTRLTVT.

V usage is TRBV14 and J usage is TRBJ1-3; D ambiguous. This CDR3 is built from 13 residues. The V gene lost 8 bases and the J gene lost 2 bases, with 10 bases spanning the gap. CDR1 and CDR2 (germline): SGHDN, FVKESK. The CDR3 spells CASLPAAGNTIYF. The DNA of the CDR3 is TGTGCCAGCCTCCCAGCGGCTGGAAACACCATATATTTT.

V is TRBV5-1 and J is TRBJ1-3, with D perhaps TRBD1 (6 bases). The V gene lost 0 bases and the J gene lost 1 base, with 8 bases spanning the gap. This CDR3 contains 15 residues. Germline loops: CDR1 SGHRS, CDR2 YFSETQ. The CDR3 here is CASSLAGQSGNTIYF. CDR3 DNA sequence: TGCGCCAGCAGCTTGGCAGGACAGTCTGGAAACACCATATATTTT.